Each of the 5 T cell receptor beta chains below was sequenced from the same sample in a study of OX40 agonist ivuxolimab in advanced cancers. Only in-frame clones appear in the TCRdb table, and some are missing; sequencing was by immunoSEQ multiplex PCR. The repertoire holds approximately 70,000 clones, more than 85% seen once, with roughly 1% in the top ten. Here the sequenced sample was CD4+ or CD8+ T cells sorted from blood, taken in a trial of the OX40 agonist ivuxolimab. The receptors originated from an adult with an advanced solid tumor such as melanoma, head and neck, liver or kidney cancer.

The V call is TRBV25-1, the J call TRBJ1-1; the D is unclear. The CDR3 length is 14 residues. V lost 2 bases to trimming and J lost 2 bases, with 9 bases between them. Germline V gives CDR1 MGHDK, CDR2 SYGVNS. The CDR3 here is CASSEGPGNTEAFF. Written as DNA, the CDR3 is TGTGCCAGCAGTGAAGGTCCCGGCAACACTGAAGCTTTCTTT.

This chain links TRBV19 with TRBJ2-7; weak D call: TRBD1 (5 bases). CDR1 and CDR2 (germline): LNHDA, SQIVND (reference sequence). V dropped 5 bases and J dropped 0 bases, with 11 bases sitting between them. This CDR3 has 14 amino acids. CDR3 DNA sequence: TGTGCCAGTAGTCCGCGACAGCTCTCCTACGAGCAGTACTTC. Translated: CASSPRQLSYEQYF.

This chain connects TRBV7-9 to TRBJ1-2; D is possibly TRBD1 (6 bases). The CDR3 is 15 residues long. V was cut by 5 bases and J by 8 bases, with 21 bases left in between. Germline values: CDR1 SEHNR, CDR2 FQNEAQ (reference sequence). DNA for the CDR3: TGTGCCAGCAGCCCTCGGGACATTCCCAGCGGGGGCTACACCTTC. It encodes CASSPRDIPSGGYTF.

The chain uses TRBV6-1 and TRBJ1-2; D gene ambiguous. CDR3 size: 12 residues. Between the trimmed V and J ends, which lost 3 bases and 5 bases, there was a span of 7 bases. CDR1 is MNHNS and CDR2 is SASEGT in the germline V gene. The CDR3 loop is CASSEGRYGYTF. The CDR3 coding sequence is TGTGCCAGCAGTGAGGGGAGGTATGGCTACACCTTC.

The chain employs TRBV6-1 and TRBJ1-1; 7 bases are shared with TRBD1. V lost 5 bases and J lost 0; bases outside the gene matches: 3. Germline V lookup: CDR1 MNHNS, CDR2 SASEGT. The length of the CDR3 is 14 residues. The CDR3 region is CASSQTGVNTEAFF. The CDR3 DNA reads TGTGCCAGCAGTCAAACAGGGGTGAACACTGAAGCTTTCTTT.